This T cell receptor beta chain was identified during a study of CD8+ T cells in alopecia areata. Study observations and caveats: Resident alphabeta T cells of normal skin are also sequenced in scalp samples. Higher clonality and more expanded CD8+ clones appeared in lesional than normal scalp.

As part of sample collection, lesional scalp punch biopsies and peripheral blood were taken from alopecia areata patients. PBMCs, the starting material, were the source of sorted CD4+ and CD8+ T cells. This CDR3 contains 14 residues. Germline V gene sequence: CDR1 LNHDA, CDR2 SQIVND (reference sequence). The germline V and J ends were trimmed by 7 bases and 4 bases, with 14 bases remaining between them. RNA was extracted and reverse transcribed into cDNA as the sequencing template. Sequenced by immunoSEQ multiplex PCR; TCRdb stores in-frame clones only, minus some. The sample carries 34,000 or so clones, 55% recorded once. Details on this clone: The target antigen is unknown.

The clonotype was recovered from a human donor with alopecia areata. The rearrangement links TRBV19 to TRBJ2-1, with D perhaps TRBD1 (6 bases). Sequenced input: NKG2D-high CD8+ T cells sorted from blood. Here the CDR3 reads CASTAGTRYNEQFF. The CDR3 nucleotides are TGTGCCAGTACCGCCGGGACACGATACAATGAGCAGTTCTTC.